These 22 T cell receptor beta chains were sequenced from one sample in a study of blood T cell repertoires in COVID-19. This table comes from immunoSEQ multiplex PCR, and its TCRdb copy is limited to in-frame clones, with some not included. There are about 40,000 clones in the sample; 70% to 90% occur only once, and roughly 18% lies in the top ten. The source material was peripheral blood. These receptors all come from a man aged 45-65 years in a cohort sampled during active COVID-19.

This clone was seen a few times. The chain recombines TRBV25-1 with TRBJ2-5; TRBD2 agrees at 12 bases. The V segment lost 4 bases and the J segment 5 bases; nucleotides outside the gene matches: 11. This CDR3 has 17 amino acids. CDR1 and CDR2 (germline): MGHDK, SYGVNS. For the CDR3, the DNA is TGTGCCAGCAGTGGTCCGTCTAGCGGGGGGGCTTATGAGACCCAGTACTTC. As protein: CASSGPSSGGAYETQYF.

The chain employs TRBV4-1 and TRBJ2-4; 7 nucleotides line up with TRBD2. V lost 3 bases, J lost 1 base, and 18 bases stayed unmatched. Germline V gene lookup returns CDR1 MGHRA and CDR2 YSYEKL. The CDR3 contains 20 residues. The DNA for the CDR3 is TGCGCCAGCAGCCAGCGGGAGAAGTCAGAAGTTCCCGAGGCCAAAAACATTCAGTACTTC. It yields the protein CASSQREKSEVPEAKNIQYF.

DNA of the CDR3: TGTGCCAGCAGCTTCAGTAGCCGGAACACTGAAGCTTTCTTT. It is translated as CASSFSSRNTEAFF. The chain uses TRBV7-3 and TRBJ1-1; D not certain. The V end was cut by 3 bases, the J end by 1 base, with 9 bases between. CDR3 length: 14 amino acids. Germline-derived CDR1 and CDR2 are SGHTA and FQGTGA.

The chain is built from TRBV7-9 and TRBJ1-6; D not resolved. The CDR3 sequence is 13 residues long. V was cut by 2 bases and J by 8 bases, with 7 bases left in between. Germline V gene lookup returns CDR1 SEHNR and CDR2 FQNEAQ (reference sequence). As DNA, the CDR3 is TGTGCCAGCAGCTTACGGGTGGATTCACCCCTCCACTTT. It specifies CASSLRVDSPLHF.

V is TRBV29-1 and J is TRBJ2-3, with 10 bases that match TRBD1. With 0 bases clipped from V and 2 bases from J, the junction kept 5 bases outside the gene matches. The germline gives CDR1 SQVTM, CDR2 ANQGSEA. This CDR3 is built from 16 residues. CDR3 loop: CSVEDRDRGPTDTQYF. CDR3 DNA sequence: TGCAGCGTTGAAGATCGGGACAGGGGCCCCACAGATACGCAGTATTTT.

This chain links TRBV5-6 with TRBJ1-1; D is ambiguous. V shed 4 bases and J shed 8 bases, with 12 bases lying between them. There are 12 residues in the CDR3. Germline CDR1 is SGHDT and CDR2 is YYEEEE. In DNA, the CDR3 is TGTGCCAGCAGCAAAGGACTTAGAGAAGCTTTCTTT. Its protein is CASSKGLREAFF. The full variable domain, with the rest looked up from reference TRBV5-6 and TRBJ1-1, is DAGVTQSPTHLIKTRGQQVTLRCSPKSGHDTVSWYQQALGQGPQFIFQYYEEEERQRGNFPDRFSGHQFPNYSSELNVNALLLGDSALYLCASSKGLREAFFGQGTRLTVV.

DNA for the CDR3: TGTGCCAGCAGACCGGGGGGGGCCCTTGGAGCTTTCTTT. Translated, it gives CASRPGGALGAFF. The chain joins TRBV7-2 to TRBJ1-1, with D possibly matching TRBD1 (6 bases). Trimming stripped 6 bases from V and 10 bases from J, with 18 bases between. CDR1 SGHTA and CDR2 FQGNSA come from the germline V gene. CDR3 length: 13 residues.

The chain's CDR3 is CSVRGTGEAYNEQFF. Here the CDR3 DNA reads TGCAGCGTTCGAGGGACAGGCGAGGCCTACAATGAGCAGTTCTTC. The J gene is TRBJ2-1, the V gene TRBV29-1, with 8 bases identical to TRBD1. CDR1 SQVTM and CDR2 ANQGSEA come from the germline V gene. After removal of 5 bases from V and 2 bases from J, the junction contained 8 bases not matched to a gene. The CDR3 has 15 amino acids.

The V gene is TRBV27, the J gene TRBJ2-3, with 10 bases lining up with TRBD2. The J segment lost 3 bases and the V segment lost 8 bases, leaving 5 bases of the junction unmatched. Germline values: CDR1 MNHEY, CDR2 SMNVEV (reference sequence). The CDR3 length is 14 residues. CDR3 in DNA: TGTGCCAGCCAAAGCGGGAGGGCAACAGATACGCAGTATTTT. This translates into CASQSGRATDTQYF.

The chain recombines TRBV4-1 with TRBJ2-7, with D tentatively TRBD2 (6 bases). V lost 0 bases, J lost 0 bases, and 12 bases lay in between. This CDR3 is 16 amino acids long. Germline V gene sequence: CDR1 MGHRA, CDR2 YSYEKL. Here the CDR3 reads CASSQEPGVLSYEQYF. In DNA form, the CDR3 reads TGCGCCAGCAGCCAAGAACCGGGGGTTCTCTCCTACGAGCAGTACTTC.

The chain links TRBV19 to TRBJ2-7, with D possibly matching TRBD1 (6 bases). V lost 6 bases, J lost 6 bases, and 18 bases lay in between. Germline values: CDR1 LNHDA, CDR2 SQIVND (reference sequence). The CDR3 loop spans 14 amino acids. Here the CDR3 DNA reads TGTGCCAGTAGATCCGGGACAAGACCTATCGAGCAGTACTTC. Protein: CASRSGTRPIEQYF.

The rearrangement uses TRBV23-1 and TRBJ1-3, with TRBD1 identical over 7 bases. TRBV23-1 is noted as an ORF with a role that remains uncertain. The CDR3 has 17 residues. V shed 3 bases, J shed 0 bases, and the junction held 8 bases outside the gene matches. The CDR3 region is CASSQLLQGDSGNTIYF. In nucleotides, the CDR3 is TGCGCCAGCAGTCAGCTACTCCAGGGGGACTCTGGAAACACCATATATTTT.

This clone showed up just once. This chain links TRBV6-6 with TRBJ1-6; 7 nucleotides line up with TRBD1. Germline trimming cut 5 bases from V and 0 bases from J; bases unmatched to any gene: 7. The CDR3 spans 17 residues. Germline V gene lookup returns CDR1 MNHNY and CDR2 SVGAGI (reference sequence). The CDR3 region is CASSPGTAFSYNSPLHF. For the CDR3, the DNA is TGTGCCAGCAGTCCTGGGACAGCTTTCTCCTATAATTCACCCCTCCACTTT.

The CDR3 reads CASTRGPNYGYTF. Here the CDR3 DNA reads TGTGCCAGCACCAGGGGGCCTAACTATGGCTACACCTTC. J is TRBJ1-2 and V is TRBV6-5; TRBD1 agrees at 8 bases. This CDR3 has 13 amino acids. Trimming cost V 7 bases and J 0 bases; bases outside gene matches: 1. Germline values: CDR1 MNHEY, CDR2 SVGAGI.

The genes are TRBV7-9 and TRBJ2-1, with TRBD1 identical over 9 bases. This CDR3 is built from 15 residues. V trimming: 4 bases; J trimming: 4 bases; junction bases outside the gene matches: 5. Per the germline V gene, CDR1 is SEHNR and CDR2 is FQNEAQ (reference sequence). CDR3 amino acids: CASSYEQGAYNEQFF. CDR3 bases: TGTGCCAGCAGCTACGAACAGGGGGCATACAATGAGCAGTTCTTC.

The J gene is TRBJ2-7, the V gene TRBV10-3, with D perhaps matching TRBD1 (5 bases). The CDR3 consists of 13 residues. V lost 7 bases and J lost 6, with 16 bases in between. Germline V gene lookup returns CDR1 ENHRY and CDR2 SYGVKD. For the CDR3, the DNA is TGTGCCATCACCCAAGGGGCTGTAGGCGAGCAGTACTTC. This translates into CAITQGAVGEQYF.

The chain joins TRBV7-9 to TRBJ2-5; 7 positions match TRBD1. Germline lookup yields CDR1 SEHNR and CDR2 FQNEAQ (reference sequence). This CDR3 comprises 16 residues. The trim removed 5 bases at V and 2 bases at J, leaving 11 bases unmatched. The chain's CDR3 is CASSRLAGRGQETQYF. CDR3 nucleotide sequence: TGTGCCAGCAGCCGCCTGGCGGGCAGGGGGCAAGAGACCCAGTACTTC.

The CDR3 DNA is TGCGCCAGCAGCCAGCGGGGACCCTGGCTCGAGCAGTACTTC. Amino acids: CASSQRGPWLEQYF. V is TRBV4-3 and J is TRBJ2-7; D might be TRBD2 (6 bases). V was trimmed by 3 bases and J by 6 bases, leaving 15 bases between them. This CDR3 spans 14 amino acids. The germline V gene has CDR1 LGHNA and CDR2 YSLEER.

In this sample, this clone turned up a few times. The chain carries TRBV10-2 and TRBJ2-3; D is possibly TRBD2 (6 bases). Germline V gene data show CDR1 as WSHSY and CDR2 as SAAADI. Trimming shortened V by 0 bases and J by 3 bases, and 13 bases separated the two germline ends. CDR3 size: 16 residues. CDR3 loop: CASSESGGWRTDTQYF. CDR3 nucleotide sequence: TGCGCCAGCAGTGAGTCGGGGGGATGGAGGACAGATACGCAGTATTTT.

The gene calls are TRBV6-5 and TRBJ1-4; maybe TRBD1 (6 bases). CDR3 size: 14 residues. Germline CDR1 MNHEY, CDR2 SVGAGI. Trimming took off 4 bases at V and 2 bases at J, with 8 bases between the two ends. CDR3 sequence reads: CASSSQGTNEKLFF. The CDR3 DNA reads as TGTGCCAGCAGTTCCCAGGGGACTAATGAAAAACTGTTTTTT.

The gene calls are TRBV4-2 and TRBJ2-5; D is possibly TRBD1 (5 bases). V was clipped by 1 base and J by 1 base, with 13 bases between them. Germline V gives CDR1 LGHNA, CDR2 YNFKEQ. This CDR3 has 16 residues. The CDR3 loop reads CASSQAQGVFQETQYF. DNA of the CDR3: TGTGCCAGCAGCCAAGCTCAAGGGGTCTTCCAAGAGACCCAGTACTTC.

This rearrangement joins TRBV6-6 to TRBJ1-2; no firm D call. The CDR3 loop spans 14 amino acids. The ends were cut back, 5 bases at V and 8 bases at J, with 18 bases in the middle. Germline V gene sequence: CDR1 MNHNY, CDR2 SVGAGI (reference sequence). Here the CDR3 reads CASSTLKEPGGYTF. CDR3 nucleotides: TGTGCCAGCAGTACCCTTAAGGAGCCCGGCGGCTACACCTTC.